The following is a TCR beta chain sequence with its context. The authors' processing: Amplifying reference gene primers gave estimates of nucleated cell counts. The method was immunoSEQ multiplex PCR; TCRdb's version includes in-frame clones alone and lacks a portion of them. V, J and clone size reflect that table, while D and trimming were determined from the DNA. The table has approximately 200,000 clones, approximately 80% seen once. The data belong to a study of blood T cell repertoires in COVID-19. About the research overall: Acute-phase and convalescent COVID-19 samples originated in the United States, Italy and Spain. The cDNA or gDNA used as material had been derived from T cells, B-cell-depleted T cells, or PBMCs.

CDR1 SEHNR and CDR2 FQNEAQ come from the germline V gene (reference sequence). The CDR3 loop spans 19 amino acids. V was clipped by 8 bases and J by 0 bases, with 28 bases between them. Seattle cases were enrolled at active infection and followed longitudinally. The receptor's source is a woman at least 80 years old with COVID-19, enrolled during active disease. V gene TRBV7-9 combines with J gene TRBJ1-1; no firm D call. The sequenced material came from peripheral blood. The CDR3 bases are TGTGCCAGCGGATCCCCCCCATGGACTCCCACTTGGATGAACACTGAAGCTTTCTTT. Amino acid sequence: CASGSPPWTPTWMNTEAFF. Full variable domain (outside the CDR3, taken from reference TRBV7-9 and TRBJ1-1): DTGVSQNPRHKITKRGQNVTFRCDPISEHNRLYWYRQTLGQGPEFLTYFQNEAQLEKSRLLSDRFSAERPKGSFSTLEIQRTEQGDSAMYLCASGSPPWTPTWMNTEAFFGQGTRLTVV.